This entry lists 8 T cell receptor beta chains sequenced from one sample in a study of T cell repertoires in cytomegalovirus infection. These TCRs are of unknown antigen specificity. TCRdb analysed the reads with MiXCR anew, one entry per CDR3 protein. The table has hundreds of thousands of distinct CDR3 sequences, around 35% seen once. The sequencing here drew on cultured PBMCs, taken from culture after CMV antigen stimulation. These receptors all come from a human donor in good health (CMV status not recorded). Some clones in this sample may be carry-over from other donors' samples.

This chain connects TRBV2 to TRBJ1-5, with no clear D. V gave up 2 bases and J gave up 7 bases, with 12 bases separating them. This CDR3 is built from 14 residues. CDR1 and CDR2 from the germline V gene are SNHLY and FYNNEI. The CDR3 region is CASSERVLGQPQHF. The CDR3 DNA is TGTGCCAGCAGTGAACGAGTTCTGGGACAGCCCCAGCATTTT.

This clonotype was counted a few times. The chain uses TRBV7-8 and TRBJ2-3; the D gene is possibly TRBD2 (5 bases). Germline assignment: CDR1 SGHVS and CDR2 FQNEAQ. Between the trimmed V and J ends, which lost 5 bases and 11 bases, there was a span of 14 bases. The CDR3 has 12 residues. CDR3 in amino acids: CASSATEGEQYF. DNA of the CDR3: TGTGCCAGCAGCGCAACCGAGGGTGAGCAGTATTTT.

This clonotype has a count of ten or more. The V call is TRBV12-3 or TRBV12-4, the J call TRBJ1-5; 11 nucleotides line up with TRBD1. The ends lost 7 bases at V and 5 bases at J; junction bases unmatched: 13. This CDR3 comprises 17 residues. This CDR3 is CASTGGPGQGVDQPQHF. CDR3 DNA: TGTGCCAGCACCGGGGGGCCGGGACAGGGGGTTGATCAGCCCCAGCATTTT.

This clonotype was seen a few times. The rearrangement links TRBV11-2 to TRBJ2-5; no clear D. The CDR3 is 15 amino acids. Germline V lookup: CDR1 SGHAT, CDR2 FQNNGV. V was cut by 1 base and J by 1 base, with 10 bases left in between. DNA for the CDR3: TGTGCCAGCAGCTTAGTGCAGACATTCCAAGAGACCCAGTACTTC. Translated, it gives CASSLVQTFQETQYF.

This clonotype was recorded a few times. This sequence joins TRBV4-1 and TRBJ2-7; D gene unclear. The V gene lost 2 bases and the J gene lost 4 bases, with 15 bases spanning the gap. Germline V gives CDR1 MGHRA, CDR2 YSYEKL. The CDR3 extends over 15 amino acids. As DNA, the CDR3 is TGCGCCAGCAGCCAACTTGTGGGGTATATTTACGAGCAGTACTTC. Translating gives CASSQLVGYIYEQYF.

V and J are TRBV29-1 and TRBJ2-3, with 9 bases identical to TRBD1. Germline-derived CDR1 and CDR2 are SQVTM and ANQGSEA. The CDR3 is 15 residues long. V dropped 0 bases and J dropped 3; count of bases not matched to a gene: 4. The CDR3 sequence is CSVEETGGRTDTQYF. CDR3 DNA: TGCAGCGTTGAAGAGACAGGGGGTAGGACAGATACGCAGTATTTT.

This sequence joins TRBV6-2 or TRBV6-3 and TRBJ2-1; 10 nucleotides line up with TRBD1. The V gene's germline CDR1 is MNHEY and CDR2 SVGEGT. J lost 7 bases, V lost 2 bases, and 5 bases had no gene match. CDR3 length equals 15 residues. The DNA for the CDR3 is TGTGCCAGCAGTTACGCCTGGACAGGGGGAAATGAGCAGTTCTTC. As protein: CASSYAWTGGNEQFF.

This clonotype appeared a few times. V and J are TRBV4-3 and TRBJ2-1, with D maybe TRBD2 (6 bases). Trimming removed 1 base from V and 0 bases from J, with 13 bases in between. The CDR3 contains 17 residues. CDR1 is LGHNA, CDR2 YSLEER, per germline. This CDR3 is CASSQGLARRSYNEQFF. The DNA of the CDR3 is TGCGCCAGCAGCCAAGGCCTAGCGAGACGCTCCTACAATGAGCAGTTCTTC.